The 28 T cell receptor beta chains below were found in one sample sequenced in a study of a mutant IDH1 vaccine in newly diagnosed glioma. Antigens of these TCRs are unknown. Time point noted: week 23, last vaccination. Vaccinated patients received 300 ug of mutant IDH1 20-mer peptide per dose, with topical imiquimod. Using immunoSEQ multiplex PCR, the repertoire was profiled, and TCRdb retains in-frame clones only, with some absent. The table lists approximately 28,000 clones, approximately 84% of them singletons. This specimen consisted of PBMCs, obtained from a glioma patient whose treatment included an IDH1 peptide vaccine. The receptors come from a woman aged 18-35 years with glioma.

J is TRBJ1-1 and V is TRBV14, with D perhaps TRBD1 (5 bases). Germline assignment: CDR1 SGHDN and CDR2 FVKESK. The V and J ends lost 0 bases and 3 bases respectively, with 17 bases between them. CDR3 length: 17 residues. The CDR3 bases are TGTGCCAGCAGCCAAGATACAGGCCTTAACGGGGACACTGAAGCTTTCTTT. Protein product: CASSQDTGLNGDTEAFF.

The chain employs TRBV6-4 and TRBJ1-6; D is ambiguous. Germline lookup yields CDR1 MRHNA and CDR2 SNTAGT. Trimming took off 3 bases at V and 0 bases at J, with 3 bases between the two ends. The CDR3 sequence is 14 residues long. This CDR3 is CASSDGSYNSPLHF. DNA for the CDR3: TGTGCCAGCAGTGATGGCTCCTATAATTCACCCCTCCACTTT.

CDR3 region: CARGDGASWQYF. The CDR3 region has the DNA TGTGCCAGGGGGGATGGGGCTAGCTGGCAGTACTTC. V usage is TRBV27 and J usage is TRBJ2-7, with D perhaps TRBD1 or TRBD2 (5 bases each). Germline CDR1 and CDR2: MNHEY and SMNVEV (reference sequence). The CDR3 covers 12 residues. The germline V and J ends were trimmed by 9 bases and 9 bases, with 18 bases remaining between them.

The chain employs TRBV7-2 and TRBJ2-7; D gene ambiguous. V dropped 1 base and J dropped 4 bases, with 11 bases sitting between them. From germline, CDR1 is SGHTA and CDR2 FQGNSA. The CDR3 covers 14 residues. The CDR3 protein is CASSLGAAGYEQYF. The CDR3 DNA is TGTGCCAGCAGCTTAGGTGCGGCTGGATACGAGCAGTACTTC.

V is TRBV30 and J is TRBJ2-2; D might be TRBD2 (5 bases). CDR1 GTSNPN and CDR2 SVGIG come from the germline V gene (reference sequence). V gave up 4 bases and J gave up 1 base, with 13 bases separating them. This CDR3 spans 15 amino acids. CDR3 residues: CAWNLGLGNTGELFF. The CDR3 DNA reads TGTGCCTGGAACCTCGGACTGGGGAACACCGGGGAGCTGTTTTTT.

The CDR3 sequence: CASKPKGQGGSGANVLTF. CDR3 in DNA: TGTGCCAGTAAGCCAAAGGGACAGGGGGGATCTGGGGCCAACGTCCTGACTTTC. The rearrangement links TRBV19 to TRBJ2-6; TRBD1 agrees at 11 bases. J was trimmed by 1 base and V by 7 bases; bases with no gene match: 9. Germline V lookup: CDR1 LNHDA, CDR2 SQIVND (reference sequence). The CDR3 is made up of 18 amino acids.

V is TRBV4-1 and J is TRBJ1-5, with unresolved D. The germline CDR1 and CDR2 sequences are MGHRA and YSYEKL. The V and J ends lost 0 bases and 7 bases respectively, with 10 bases between them. This CDR3 comprises 14 residues. CDR3 sequence (DNA): TGCGCCAGCAGCCAAGACCCCCTCGTGCAGCCCCAGCATTTT. It yields the protein CASSQDPLVQPQHF.

The chain has TRBV18 and TRBJ2-5; weak D call: TRBD2 (6 bases). The CDR3 is 14 residues long. V lost 3 bases to trimming and J lost 4 bases, with 12 bases between them. Germline-derived CDR1 and CDR2 are KGHSH and LQKENI. The CDR3 nucleotides are TGTGCCAGCTCACCCGCCGGGGGAAGAGAGACCCAGTACTTC. This translates into CASSPAGGRETQYF. Using reference TRBV18 and TRBJ2-5 for the parts outside the CDR3, the full variable domain is NAGVMQNPRHLVRRRGQEARLRCSPMKGHSHVYWYRQLPEEGLKFMVYLQKENIIDESGMPKERFSAEFPKEGPSILRIQQVVRGDSAAYFCASSPAGGRETQYFGPGTRLLVL.

V gene TRBV6-1 combines with J gene TRBJ2-7; maybe TRBD1 (6 bases). The CDR3 is made up of 12 amino acids. The germline V and J ends were trimmed by 8 bases and 2 bases, with 10 bases remaining between them. Germline lookup yields CDR1 MNHNS and CDR2 SASEGT. CDR3: CASAGQPYEQYF. The CDR3 coding sequence is TGTGCCAGCGCCGGACAGCCCTACGAGCAGTACTTC.

The CDR3: CASSFQDRGVLELFF. The CDR3 nucleotides are TGCGCCAGCAGCTTTCAAGACAGGGGGGTATTGGAGCTGTTTTTT. The rearrangement joins TRBV5-1 to TRBJ2-2; the match to TRBD1 covers 9 bases. J lost 10 bases, V lost 2 bases, and 9 bases had no gene match. This CDR3 has 15 residues. Germline CDR1 is SGHRS and CDR2 is YFSETQ.

The rearrangement links TRBV19 to TRBJ2-1, with TRBD1 identical over 9 bases. The CDR3 has 12 amino acids. The V and J ends lost 5 bases and 15 bases, in that order; junction bases with no gene match: 8. Germline CDR1 reads LNHDA; CDR2 reads SQIVND (reference sequence). CDR3 residues: CASSPRQGGTFF. As DNA, the CDR3 is TGTGCCAGTAGTCCTAGACAGGGGGGTACGTTCTTC.

V gene TRBV6-1 combines with J gene TRBJ2-5, with D unresolved. The CDR3 sequence is 11 residues long. V lost 9 bases and J 5 bases, leaving 10 bases between the germline ends. The germline V gene encodes CDR1 MNHNS and CDR2 SASEGT. CDR3 sequence reads: CASRVGETQYF. The CDR3 DNA follows: TGTGCCAGTAGGGTGGGGGAGACCCAGTACTTC.

The gene calls are TRBV6-6 and TRBJ1-4; D remains ambiguous. The germline V and J ends were trimmed by 2 bases and 0 bases, with 7 bases remaining between them. Germline CDR1 reads MNHNY; CDR2 reads SVGAGI (reference sequence). CDR3 length equals 15 residues. The CDR3 spells CASSYRTATNEKLFF. DNA of the CDR3: TGTGCCAGCAGTTACAGGACGGCAACTAATGAAAAACTGTTTTTT.

The V call is TRBV7-9, the J call TRBJ1-5; tentative D call: TRBD1 (6 bases). Germline CDR1 and CDR2: SEHNR and FQNEAQ (reference sequence). This CDR3 comprises 15 residues. Trimming took 3 bases from V and 0 from J, leaving 9 bases between them. CDR3 sequence: CASSLSGDSNQPQHF. CDR3 in DNA: TGTGCCAGCAGCTTGTCAGGGGATAGCAATCAGCCCCAGCATTTT.

The chain recombines TRBV11-1 with TRBJ1-6; possible D gene TRBD1, 5 bases. The CDR3 is 15 residues long. The V and J ends lost 8 bases and 7 bases respectively, with 18 bases between them. Germline CDR1 reads SGHAT; CDR2 reads FQDESV (reference sequence). The CDR3 bases are TGTGCCAGCGAGCTTAGTGGGACCGGCAATTCACCCCTCCACTTT. Encoded protein: CASELSGTGNSPLHF.

CDR3 bases: TGTGCCAGTGGTGAGACCTGGGGGGGGAGGAGTCAGCCCCAGCATTTT. This sequence encodes CASGETWGGRSQPQHF. V usage is TRBV19 and J usage is TRBJ1-5, with D possibly TRBD1 on 5 matching bases. V lost 8 bases to trimming and J lost 6 bases, with 23 bases between them. Germline V lookup: CDR1 LNHDA, CDR2 SQIVND (reference sequence). The CDR3 has 16 amino acids.

V is TRBV14 and J is TRBJ2-1; 12 bases line up with TRBD2. CDR3 length equals 16 residues. Trimming removed 2 bases from V and 4 bases from J; junction bases left unmatched: 3. Germline CDR1 SGHDN, CDR2 FVKESK. CDR3 amino acids: CASSQTSGGLYNEQFF. The CDR3 nucleotides read TGTGCCAGCAGCCAAACTAGCGGGGGGCTTTACAATGAGCAGTTCTTC.

Here the CDR3 reads CASSSRRADTQYF. The CDR3 nucleotides are TGTGCCAGCAGTTCCCGCCGGGCAGATACGCAGTATTTT. The gene calls are TRBV2 and TRBJ2-3, with D hard to call. The CDR3 extends over 13 amino acids. The V gene lost 5 bases and the J gene lost 4 bases, with 10 bases spanning the gap. Germline CDR1 is SNHLY and CDR2 is FYNNEI.

The chain employs TRBV10-3 and TRBJ2-5; possibly TRBD1 for D (8 bases). CDR1 and CDR2 (germline): ENHRY, SYGVKD. Trimming took off 2 bases at V and 1 base at J, with 11 bases between the two ends. This CDR3 contains 15 residues. The CDR3 loop reads CAISENRGGQETQYF. The CDR3 nucleotides read TGTGCCATCAGTGAGAACAGGGGGGGCCAAGAGACCCAGTACTTC.

V usage is TRBV19 and J usage is TRBJ2-5; 9 positions agree with TRBD2. The CDR3 has 15 residues. The trim removed 5 bases at V and 3 bases at J, leaving 7 bases unmatched. Germline V lookup: CDR1 LNHDA, CDR2 SQIVND (reference sequence). The CDR3 bases are TGTGCCAGTAGTCTCTCTAGCGGGGTGAAAGAGACCCAGTACTTC. Residues: CASSLSSGVKETQYF.

The rearrangement uses TRBV6-6 and TRBJ1-6; D is possibly TRBD1 (6 bases). The CDR3 is 16 residues long. Trimming removed 6 bases from V and 8 bases from J, with 20 bases in between. Germline CDR1 reads MNHNY; CDR2 reads SVGAGI (reference sequence). CDR3 sequence reads: CASSVSPTGGDSPLHF. The DNA for the CDR3 is TGTGCCAGCAGCGTTTCCCCGACAGGCGGAGATTCACCCCTCCACTTT.

The chain uses TRBV30 and TRBJ1-5; no firm D call. The CDR3 has 14 amino acids. Germline assignment: CDR1 GTSNPN and CDR2 SVGIG (reference sequence). V lost 1 base, J lost 0 bases, and 7 bases lay in between. CDR3 in amino acids: CAWSAVSSNQPQHF. The CDR3 nucleotides are TGTGCCTGGAGTGCGGTTTCTAGCAATCAGCCCCAGCATTTT.

This chain joins TRBV6-5 and TRBJ1-1; D uncertain. The CDR3 consists of 14 residues. Germline V gives CDR1 MNHEY, CDR2 SVGAGI. Trimming removed 6 bases from V and 1 base from J, with 12 bases in between. The CDR3: CASSDLAGNTEAFF. The CDR3 nucleotides are TGTGCCAGCAGCGATTTAGCGGGGAACACTGAAGCTTTCTTT.

The table lists this clone with a count of one. J is TRBJ1-3 and V is TRBV4-1, with D possibly matching TRBD1 (6 bases). This CDR3 comprises 16 residues. Between the trimmed V and J ends, which lost 0 bases and 5 bases, there was a span of 14 bases. The germline gives CDR1 MGHRA, CDR2 YSYEKL. CDR3 nucleotides: TGCGCCAGCAGCCAAGATGGACAGAACGTACGAAACACCATATATTTT. Translated, it gives CASSQDGQNVRNTIYF.

The genes are TRBV6-5 and TRBJ2-4; no definite D call. This CDR3 region has 15 residues. Germline V CDR1 and CDR2: MNHEY, SVGAGI. Trimming removed 2 bases from V and 3 bases from J, with 11 bases in between. The DNA of the CDR3 is TGTGCCAGCAGTTACGCTGGCGACGGCAAAAACATTCAGTACTTC. It is translated as CASSYAGDGKNIQYF.

This chain joins TRBV29-1 and TRBJ2-7, with 14 positions matching TRBD2. V gave up 0 bases and J gave up 4 bases; unmatched junction bases: 11. The germline gives CDR1 SQVTM, CDR2 ANQGSEA. The CDR3 is 18 residues long. CDR3 sequence reads: CSVEDLKGGTSGSYEQYF. CDR3 nucleotide sequence: TGCAGCGTTGAAGACTTAAAAGGAGGGACTAGCGGGAGTTACGAGCAGTACTTC.

V and J are TRBV28 and TRBJ1-2; D remains unclear. The CDR3 totals 12 residues. Germline CDR1 reads MDHEN; CDR2 reads SYDVKM. V lost 8 bases, J lost 4 bases, and 11 bases lay in between. CDR3 in amino acids: CASLRVGYGYTF. CDR3 in DNA: TGTGCCAGCCTCCGGGTTGGCTATGGCTACACCTTC.

This chain joins TRBV7-9 and TRBJ1-2, with D tentatively TRBD1 (5 bases). Trimming left V 5 bases short and J 12 bases short, with 19 bases between. Germline CDR1 is SEHNR and CDR2 is FQNEAQ (reference sequence). The CDR3 is 13 amino acids. CDR3 protein: CASSHRQTFEDTF. The CDR3 nucleotides are TGTGCCAGCAGCCACAGACAGACCTTTGAGGACACCTTC.